These T cell receptor beta chains were read from a single sample in a study of T cells in Graves' hyperthyroidism and ophthalmopathy. Via MiXCR, TCRdb re-called the multiplex PCR reads, giving one row per CDR3 protein. The table shows about 720,000 distinct CDR3 sequences, with roughly 20% occurring only once. The sequenced material came from blood. These receptors all come from a woman between 45 and 65 years old with Graves' hyperthyroidism that later progressed to Graves' ophthalmopathy. The CDR3 runs from the conserved cysteine through the conserved F or W. A D gene is named only where the DNA matches it firmly. Clone sizes are given selectively: once, few, many, or a class where the clone is expanded.

length: 12; V: TRBV6-1; J: TRBJ1-5; size: few; D: NA; CDR3: CASSEADQPQHF; DNA: TGTGCCAGCAGTGAAGCTGATCAGCCCCAGCATTTT
length: 13; V: TRBV30; J: TRBJ2-1; size: many; D: NA; CDR3: CAWAMDQGNEQFF; DNA: TGTGCCTGGGCGATGGACCAAGGCAATGAGCAGTTCTTC
length: 15; V: TRBV7-8; J: TRBJ2-5; size: few; D: TRBD2; CDR3: CASSYERGTQETQYF; DNA: TGTGCCAGCAGTTACGAGCGGGGGACCCAAGAGACCCAGTACTTC
length: 16; V: TRBV15; J: TRBJ1-6; size: few; D: NA; CDR3: CATSPWDSAGSSPLHF; DNA: TGTGCCACCAGCCCCTGGGACTCGGCAGGGTCGTCACCCCTCCACTTT
length: 12; V: TRBV7-9; J: TRBJ2-5; size: NA; D: NA; CDR3: CASSENQETQYF; DNA: TGTGCCAGCAGTGAGAACCAAGAGACCCAGTACTTC
length: 17; V: TRBV9; J: TRBJ2-3; size: NA; D: TRBD2; CDR3: CASSVGFSRGGGDTQYF; DNA: TGTGCCAGCAGCGTAGGGTTCTCGCGGGGGGGCGGAGATACGCAGTATTTT
length: 13; V: TRBV19; J: TRBJ1-1; size: NA; D: NA; CDR3: CASSIFQRAEAFF; DNA: TGTGCCAGTAGTATCTTTCAGAGAGCTGAAGCTTTCTTT
length: 15; V: TRBV5-1; J: TRBJ2-3; size: many; D: TRBD1; CDR3: CASSAGGNKADTQYF; DNA: TGCGCCAGCAGCGCAGGGGGCAATAAGGCAGATACGCAGTATTTT
length: 19; V: TRBV7-8; J: TRBJ1-1; size: many; D: TRBD1; CDR3: CASSLAPIQGGLWYTEAFF; DNA: TGTGCCAGCAGCTTAGCGCCGATACAGGGGGGCCTTTGGTACACTGAAGCTTTCTTT
length: 13; V: TRBV2; J: TRBJ1-1; size: many; D: TRBD1; CDR3: CASKGQRNTEAFF; DNA: TGTGCCAGCAAGGGACAGAGGAACACTGAAGCTTTCTTT
length: 13; V: TRBV5-1; J: TRBJ2-3; size: many; D: NA; CDR3: CASTALGGDTQYF; DNA: TGCGCCAGCACCGCTCTGGGGGGAGATACGCAGTATTTT
length: 11; V: TRBV11-2; J: TRBJ1-1; size: many; D: NA; CDR3: CASIQGTEAFF; DNA: TGTGCCAGCATCCAGGGGACTGAAGCTTTCTTT
length: 14; V: TRBV12-3/TRBV12-4; J: TRBJ2-7; size: many; D: NA; CDR3: CASRDRDFSNEQYF; DNA: TGTGCCAGCAGGGACCGGGACTTTTCAAACGAGCAGTACTTC
length: 13; V: TRBV11-3; J: TRBJ2-5; size: many; D: NA; CDR3: CASSLRPQETQYF; DNA: TGTGCCAGCAGCTTGCGGCCTCAAGAGACCCAGTACTTC
length: 16; V: TRBV3-1; J: TRBJ2-4; size: many; D: NA; CDR3: CASSPAFQGDRNIQYF; DNA: TGTGCCAGCAGCCCCGCTTTTCAGGGTGATCGAAACATTCAGTACTTC
length: 13; V: TRBV6-2/TRBV6-3; J: TRBJ1-4; size: NA; D: NA; CDR3: CASIGVSGEKLFF; DNA: TGTGCCAGCATCGGGGTATCGGGTGAAAAACTGTTTTTT
length: 14; V: TRBV20-1; J: TRBJ1-5; size: NA; D: TRBD1; CDR3: CSAYKQGTNQPQHF; DNA: TGCAGTGCCTATAAACAGGGGACTAATCAGCCCCAGCATTTT
length: 11; V: TRBV12-3/TRBV12-4; J: TRBJ2-7; size: many; D: NA; CDR3: CASAIGSEQYF; DNA: TGTGCCAGCGCCATCGGGTCCGAGCAGTACTTC
length: 16; V: TRBV12-3/TRBV12-4; J: TRBJ2-1; size: many; D: TRBD1; CDR3: CASRIHGTGPYNEQFF; DNA: TGTGCCAGCAGGATACATGGGACAGGACCCTACAATGAGCAGTTCTTC
length: 15; V: TRBV9; J: TRBJ2-3; size: NA; D: TRBD1; CDR3: CASSEGGQVTDTQYF; DNA: TGTGCCAGCAGCGAGGGGGGACAGGTCACAGATACGCAGTATTTT
length: 12; V: TRBV19; J: TRBJ2-5; size: NA; D: NA; CDR3: CASRADSETQYF; DNA: TGTGCCAGTAGGGCTGACTCAGAGACCCAGTACTTC
length: 15; V: TRBV3-1; J: TRBJ2-1; size: once; D: NA; CDR3: CASSRSAGPYNEQFF; DNA: TGTGCCAGCAGCCGATCTGCGGGACCCTACAATGAGCAGTTCTTC
length: 15; V: TRBV13; J: TRBJ2-3; size: many; D: TRBD1; CDR3: CASSSRTGSTDTQYF; DNA: TGTGCCAGCAGCTCCCGGACAGGCAGCACAGATACGCAGTATTTT
length: 17; V: TRBV10-1; J: TRBJ2-3; size: few; D: NA; CDR3: CASSESWGASGTDTQYF; DNA: TGCGCCAGCAGTGAGTCGTGGGGGGCCTCGGGCACAGATACGCAGTATTTT
length: 16; V: TRBV18; J: TRBJ2-6; size: NA; D: TRBD1; CDR3: CASWDRYSSGANVLTF; DNA: TGTGCCAGCTGGGACAGATATAGCTCTGGGGCCAACGTCCTGACTTTC
length: 15; V: TRBV6-5; J: TRBJ2-5; size: many; D: TRBD1; CDR3: CASSYSGTGEETQYF; DNA: TGTGCCAGCAGTTACTCTGGGACAGGGGAAGAGACCCAGTACTTC
length: 14; V: TRBV6-2/TRBV6-3; J: TRBJ2-3; size: once; D: NA; CDR3: CASSYRDPTDTQYF; DNA: TGTGCCAGCAGTTACAGGGATCCAACAGATACGCAGTATTTT
length: 14; V: TRBV18; J: TRBJ1-5; size: many; D: NA; CDR3: CASSPESVYQPQHF; DNA: TGTGCCAGCTCACCTGAGTCAGTTTATCAGCCCCAGCATTTT
length: 14; V: TRBV7-3; J: TRBJ2-1; size: many; D: NA; CDR3: CASSFETGFAEQFF; DNA: TGTGCCAGCAGCTTTGAGACAGGATTCGCTGAGCAGTTCTTC
length: 17; V: TRBV7-9; J: TRBJ2-5; size: NA; D: NA; CDR3: CASSSIGTPSYQETQYF; DNA: TGTGCCAGCAGCTCCATTGGGACACCCTCTTACCAAGAGACCCAGTACTTC
length: 13; V: TRBV7-3; J: TRBJ1-6; size: NA; D: NA; CDR3: CASSIGRTSPLHF; DNA: TGTGCCAGCAGCATCGGACGGACTTCACCCCTCCACTTT
length: 13; V: TRBV2; J: TRBJ1-2; size: NA; D: NA; CDR3: CASGAQGFYGYTF; DNA: TGTGCCAGTGGGGCGCAGGGGTTCTATGGCTACACCTTC
length: 16; V: TRBV4-1; J: TRBJ2-3; size: few; D: TRBD2; CDR3: CASSLPTSGVTDTQYF; DNA: TGCGCCAGCAGCCTCCCGACTAGCGGGGTTACAGATACGCAGTATTTT
length: 14; V: TRBV2; J: TRBJ1-2; size: many; D: TRBD1; CDR3: CASSGQGSSYGYTF; DNA: TGTGCCAGCAGTGGACAGGGAAGCAGCTATGGCTACACCTTC
length: 12; V: TRBV29-1; J: TRBJ1-5; size: few; D: NA; CDR3: CSVGSRNQPQHF; DNA: TGCAGCGTGGGGTCCCGAAATCAGCCCCAGCATTTT
length: 14; V: TRBV19; J: TRBJ2-7; size: NA; D: NA; CDR3: CASSIGDSPLEQYF; DNA: TGTGCCAGTAGTATAGGTGACAGCCCTCTGGAGCAGTACTTC
length: 17; V: TRBV6-1; J: TRBJ1-1; size: NA; D: NA; CDR3: CASSEKQGNMYNTEAFF; DNA: TGTGCCAGCAGTGAAAAACAGGGTAATATGTATAACACTGAAGCTTTCTTT
length: 14; V: TRBV6-2/TRBV6-3; J: TRBJ1-4; size: few; D: NA; CDR3: CASSYSPGVEKLFF; DNA: TGTGCCAGCAGTTACTCTCCGGGGGTTGAAAAACTGTTTTTT
length: 11; V: TRBV29-1; J: TRBJ2-7; size: few; D: NA; CDR3: CSAEGPYEQYF; DNA: TGCAGCGCTGAAGGGCCCTACGAGCAGTACTTC
length: 14; V: TRBV7-2; J: TRBJ1-2; size: NA; D: TRBD1; CDR3: CASSPDRGPNGYTF; DNA: TGTGCCAGCAGCCCTGACAGGGGGCCCAATGGCTACACCTTC
length: 16; V: TRBV10-2; J: TRBJ1-2; size: few; D: NA; CDR3: CASSESRRTTTYGYTF; DNA: TGCGCCAGCAGTGAATCCCGGCGGACCACCACCTATGGCTACACCTTC
length: 16; V: TRBV7-9; J: TRBJ1-2; size: many; D: NA; CDR3: CASSLAGTPLDYGYTF; DNA: TGTGCCAGCAGCTTGGCGGGGACACCATTGGATTATGGCTACACCTTC
length: 15; V: TRBV12-3/TRBV12-4; J: TRBJ1-6; size: NA; D: NA; CDR3: CASSLEPETSSPLHF; DNA: TGTGCCAGCAGTTTAGAACCCGAGACCAGTTCACCCCTCCACTTT
length: 14; V: TRBV14; J: TRBJ1-6; size: NA; D: NA; CDR3: CASSQVGTNSPLHF; DNA: TGTGCCAGCAGCCAAGTTGGGACTAATTCACCCCTCCACTTT
length: 14; V: TRBV5-5; J: TRBJ2-5; size: few; D: NA; CDR3: CASSSIGDQETQYF; DNA: TGTGCCAGCAGTTCCATAGGGGACCAAGAGACCCAGTACTTC
length: 15; V: TRBV10-1; J: TRBJ1-1; size: few; D: NA; CDR3: CASSESAGEGTEAFF; DNA: TGCGCCAGCAGTGAGTCGGCTGGGGAGGGAACTGAAGCTTTCTTT
length: 11; V: TRBV20-1; J: TRBJ2-5; size: few; D: TRBD2; CDR3: CSAGGAETQYF; DNA: TGCAGTGCCGGGGGGGCCGAGACCCAGTACTTC
length: 16; V: TRBV3-1; J: TRBJ1-3; size: few; D: NA; CDR3: CASSQDLTGSGNTIYF; DNA: TGTGCCAGCAGCCAAGATCTAACCGGGTCCGGAAACACCATATATTTT
length: 11; V: TRBV10-3; J: TRBJ2-1; size: NA; D: NA; CDR3: CAISEGNEQFF; DNA: TGTGCCATCAGTGAGGGCAATGAGCAGTTCTTC
length: 15; V: TRBV6-2/TRBV6-3; J: TRBJ1-3; size: NA; D: TRBD1; CDR3: CASSRDSHSGNTIYF; DNA: TGTGCCAGCAGCCGGGACAGCCACTCTGGAAACACCATATATTTT
length: 14; V: TRBV27; J: TRBJ1-2; size: NA; D: NA; CDR3: CASSFVGADYGYTF; DNA: TGTGCCAGCAGTTTTGTTGGGGCAGACTATGGCTACACCTTC
length: 16; V: TRBV6-1; J: TRBJ2-1; size: NA; D: TRBD2; CDR3: CASSLSAGEFYNEQFF; DNA: TGTGCCAGCAGTTTGTCCGCGGGGGAGTTCTACAATGAGCAGTTCTTC
length: 17; V: TRBV12-5; J: TRBJ2-3; size: few; D: TRBD2; CDR3: CASGLPLAGGPTDTQYF; DNA: TGTGCTAGTGGTTTGCCCTTAGCGGGGGGGCCCACAGATACGCAGTATTTT
length: 13; V: TRBV20-1; J: TRBJ2-1; size: many; D: NA; CDR3: CSVRLGVYNEQFF; DNA: TGCAGTGTTAGGCTGGGGGTCTACAATGAGCAGTTCTTC
length: 15; V: TRBV5-6; J: TRBJ1-5; size: NA; D: NA; CDR3: CASSLGGGPVQPQHF; DNA: TGTGCCAGCAGCTTGGGGGGGGGCCCGGTGCAGCCCCAGCATTTT
length: 14; V: TRBV6-1; J: TRBJ1-2; size: many; D: NA; CDR3: CASSPGREGYGYTF; DNA: TGTGCCAGCAGTCCGGGAAGGGAGGGCTATGGCTACACCTTC